This T cell receptor (beta chain) appears in the sequencing data of a study of T-cell reconstitution after alpha-beta-depleted transplantation in children. Trimming cost V 1 base and J 4 bases; bases outside gene matches: 3. Germline values: CDR1 ENHRY, CDR2 SYGVKD. CDR3 length equals 15 residues. This clonotype was seen at least ten times. Using unique molecular identifiers, the investigators prepared the TCRbeta library. TCRdb redid the calling of the PCR reads with MiXCR, one entry per CDR3 protein. The repertoire holds about 190,000 distinct CDR3 sequences, with approximately 6.6% as singletons. The chain links TRBV10-3 to TRBJ2-7; 11 bases match TRBD2. This clonotype was obtained from a human donor who donated a stem cell graft to a child with Wiskott-Aldrich syndrome. Source: PBMCs from the stem cell graft donor, taken from the stem cell graft. The CDR3 region is CAISELGLAGYEQYF. CDR3 bases: TGTGCCATCAGTGAGTTAGGACTAGCGGGTTACGAGCAGTACTTC.